The present TCR beta chain was sequenced within a study of blood T cell repertoires in COVID-19. As for the study in general: Specimens from acute and convalescent COVID-19 originated in the United States, Italy and Spain.

Profiled with immunoSEQ multiplex PCR; TCRdb holds only in-frame clones, not every one. This table holds 150,000 to 200,000 clones, approximately 77% found once. The table lists this clone with a few counts. Trimming removed 2 bases from V and 4 bases from J; junction bases left unmatched: 1. Germline V gives CDR1 SGHRS, CDR2 YFSETQ. The CDR3 is made up of 14 amino acids. This receptor was taken from a woman of 80 years or more with active or convalescent COVID-19. Source material: peripheral blood. This rearrangement joins TRBV5-1 to TRBJ2-1; 9 bases match TRBD2. The CDR3 protein is CASSFSGRYNEQFF. In DNA, the CDR3 is TGCGCCAGCAGCTTTAGCGGGAGATACAATGAGCAGTTCTTC.